This record looks at one T cell receptor (beta chain) sequence and its context. The antigen remains unidentified. Expressed TCRB transcripts were sequenced because the entire RNA isolate underwent reverse transcription. Produced via immunoSEQ multiplex PCR; TCRdb's table is partial and in-frame only. Counted here are 80,000 to 90,000 clones, 25% to 35% occurring once; the ten biggest clones make up 0.45%. Trimming took 0 bases from V and 2 from J, leaving 9 bases between them. Germline V lookup: CDR1 SGDLS, CDR2 YYNGEE. This CDR3 has 16 amino acids. This specimen comes from a study of beta chain features in type 1 diabetes. Regarding the study as a whole: A greater similarity of naive, central memory and Treg TCRB repertoires was seen among patients than among healthy donors. High-TCR-expressing cells could be over-represented by cDNA sequencing. At VDJ recombination sites, type 1 diabetes patients had fewer insertions and more deleted nucleotides.

This clonotype originated in a woman aged 18-29 years in good health. Sequenced material: stem cell memory CD4+ T cells from blood. The chain joins TRBV9 to TRBJ1-6; D is uncertain. CDR3 nucleotide sequence: TGTGCCAGCAGCGTAGCTGGCGGGGCCTATAATTCACCCCTCCACTTT. It is translated as CASSVAGGAYNSPLHF. Combining the CDR3 with reference TRBV9 and TRBJ1-6 gives the whole variable domain DSGVTQTPKHLITATGQRVTLRCSPRSGDLSVYWYQQSLDQGLQFLIQYYNGEERAKGNILERFSAQQFPDLHSELNLSSLELGDSALYFCASSVAGGAYNSPLHFGNGTRLTVT.